This T cell receptor (beta chain) was captured in a study of T cells expressing NK-cell markers. Turning to the study itself: Seven donors tested HCMV-seropositive and one tested seronegative among the eight sequenced.

General observations from the study: Also leading the CD3+CD56-NKG2C+ fraction in a few donors were these clonotypes.

As to this clonotype: The antigen remains undetermined.

This CDR3 is built from 13 residues. TCR beta libraries carry UMIs added by 5'RACE template switching. TCRdb re-called the 5' RACE reads, yielding one record per CDR3 amino acid sequence without DNA. Found here are hundreds of thousands of distinct CDR3 sequences; the top ten clones hold under 4.5%. The chain has TRBV12-3 or TRBV12-4 and TRBJ2-1. This TCR was recovered from a man younger than 30 in good health. Sequenced input: blood T cells: a sorted CD56 or NKG2C T cell subset, CD4+ or CD8+ T cells, or bulk PBMC T cells (not recorded which). The CDR3 here is CASSPTSGQRQFF.